A selection of T cell receptor beta chains follows, all from one sample in a study of blood T cell repertoires in COVID-19. Repertoires were generated with immunoSEQ multiplex PCR, while TCRdb's copy carries only in-frame clones and drops some. The sample lists some 110,000 clones; around 90% were seen once. The sequencing sample was made of peripheral blood. All receptors derive from a human donor in a cohort sampled during active COVID-19. Each CDR3 is given with its conserved first and last residue.

CDR3 protein	J gene	V gene
CASSLALRGPYNEQFF	TRBJ2-1	TRBV7-2
CASSLVSGVADTQYF	TRBJ2-3	TRBV5-1
CASSLQTRYGYTF	TRBJ1-2	TRBV28
CATSAGEYEQYF	TRBJ2-7	TRBV24-1
CASSRTGGETQYF	TRBJ2-5	TRBV5-1
CASSLANSGNTIYF	TRBJ1-3	TRBV28
CASSSTGLGAFF	TRBJ1-1	TRBV28
CSARGDKLAFF	TRBJ1-1	TRBV20-1
CASSLDRAEETQYF	TRBJ2-5	TRBV7-9
CASSRDRDYEQYF	TRBJ2-7	TRBV18
CASRVPGLARGHTDTQYF	TRBJ2-3	TRBV28
CAISVSDTGELFF	TRBJ2-2	TRBV10-3
CASTIGQGPSSGNTIYF	TRBJ1-3	TRBV9
CASSIGGGFADTQYF	TRBJ2-3	TRBV19
CASSIDQVAREAFF	TRBJ1-1	TRBV19
CASSEVTGNEKLFF	TRBJ1-4	TRBV2
CASSQDLAGDYEQYF	TRBJ2-7	TRBV4-2
CASSPDNYNSPLHF	TRBJ1-6	TRBV7-9
CASRGGRDTEAFF	TRBJ1-1	TRBV19
CASSSDYGYTF	TRBJ1-2	TRBV6-5
CASSQVTSGKYEQYF	TRBJ2-7	TRBV3-1/TRBV3-2
CAAGTGAGRRGYTF	TRBJ1-2	TRBV28
CASSLRPRIAQDTQYF	TRBJ2-3	TRBV7-8
CASSLYVVTDTQYF	TRBJ2-3	TRBV7-8
CASSSQGEEQFF	TRBJ2-1	TRBV7-2
CAISQDRVDQPQHF	TRBJ1-5	TRBV10-3
CASSVDGQGYSYEQYF	TRBJ2-7	TRBV7-2
CASSDGEPSSPLHF	TRBJ1-6	TRBV6-4
CASSGDRVIEQYF	TRBJ2-7	TRBV10-1
CASSSQRGSSYNEQFF	TRBJ2-1	TRBV27
CSVALSTSGNEQFF	TRBJ2-1	TRBV29-1
CASSVRDRASPLHF	TRBJ1-6	TRBV5-4
CASSLRGNTGELFF	TRBJ2-2	TRBV7-6
CASSPPGALAKNIQYF	TRBJ2-4	TRBV18
CASSIRGLGTDTQYF	TRBJ2-3	TRBV7-2
CASSERRKINEKLFF	TRBJ1-4	TRBV6-1
CASSPGQTIYGYTF	TRBJ1-2	TRBV7-2
CASRPGGYEQYF	TRBJ2-7	TRBV28
CASSLGGLANEQYF	TRBJ2-7	TRBV5-1
CASSQDRAGGSTDTQYF	TRBJ2-3	TRBV4-2
CASSYSRYQPQHF	TRBJ1-5	TRBV6-5
CASSRPGVQPQHF	TRBJ1-5	TRBV6-2/TRBV6-3
CASSQDLKEGYGYTF	TRBJ1-2	TRBV4-2
CASSWGDRDGSPLHF	TRBJ1-6	TRBV5-1
CASSLGRPGTANKNTEAFF	TRBJ1-1	TRBV11-2
CAWSGTGNSPLHF	TRBJ1-6	TRBV30
CASSQSVTNEKLFF	TRBJ1-4	TRBV4-3
CAISESAGRETQYF	TRBJ2-5	TRBV10-3
CASSETWRAGFF	TRBJ2-1	TRBV6-4
CASSQDRTGPTSYEQYF	TRBJ2-7	TRBV4-2
CASRRDLAETQYF	TRBJ2-5	TRBV10-2
CASSRGAGGPYEQFF	TRBJ2-1	TRBV7-3
CASSAIGTPTEAFF	TRBJ1-1	TRBV9
CASSLESIGHRGNEQFF	TRBJ2-1	TRBV5-1
CASSLGSRRAAFF	TRBJ1-1	TRBV5-1
CASKAGYGYTF	TRBJ1-2	TRBV28
CASSGPLAGVSEQFF	TRBJ2-1	TRBV7-9
CASSPVLAGPGGYTF	TRBJ1-2	TRBV9
CASSQESGRGAETQYF	TRBJ2-5	TRBV4-1